The clone carrying this T cell receptor beta chain was seen a handful of times. This sample is part of a study of T-cell memory formation after mild COVID-19. V lost 0 bases, J lost 6 bases, and 12 bases lay in between. This CDR3 has 13 residues. CDR1 and CDR2 (germline): DFQATT, SNEGSKA (reference sequence). Using its own MiXCR run on the 5' RACE reads, TCRdb lists one record per CDR3 protein. Altogether some 320,000 distinct CDR3 sequences are present, about 16% being singletons, with the ten largest covering around 22%. The specimen sequenced was PBMCs or a T cell subset sorted from them (not recorded which). The receptor comes from a man in his late teens or twenties who had mild COVID-19 (a few samples of this study predate the infection). Cell type and time point are not known. The V gene is TRBV20-1, the J gene TRBJ2-7; D may be TRBD1 (6 bases). CDR3 DNA sequence: TGCAGTGCTAGAGACAACAGGGTTTCCGAGCAGTACTTC. Its protein is CSARDNRVSEQYF.